This is a list of T cell receptor beta chains from one sample in a study of Ad26.COV2.S vaccination and SARS-CoV-2 variants. The table came from immunoSEQ multiplex PCR; TCRdb's copy has only in-frame clones and leaves some out. The sample lists hundreds of thousands of clones; roughly 81% were seen once. The sequencing here drew on peripheral blood, taken in a trial of Ad26.COV2.S vaccine versus placebo. The receptors derive from a person between 18 and 60 years old who received the Ad26.COV2.S COVID-19 vaccine or a placebo. Each CDR3 is given with its conserved first and last residue. Each record gives: D gene, clone size, J gene, V gene, CDR3 protein, CDR3 DNA. D genes are given only for firm matches. A clone size is listed for some rows: how often the clone was seen (once, few, many), or a class if it is expanded.

>.|.|TRBJ1-1|TRBV12-3/TRBV12-4
CASSRGIEAFF
TGTGCCAGCAGCCGGGGGATTGAAGCTTTCTTT
>.|.|TRBJ2-2|TRBV7-9
CASRRGSNTGELFF
TGTGCCAGTCGTCGGGGGTCGAACACCGGGGAGCTGTTTTTT
>.|.|TRBJ2-5|TRBV7-2
CASTQIIQETQYF
TGTGCCAGCACGCAAATAATCCAAGAGACCCAGTACTTC
>.|.|TRBJ2-5|TRBV25-1
CASSEKETQYF
TGTGCCAGCAGTGAAAAAGAGACCCAGTACTTC
>TRBD2|.|TRBJ2-7|TRBV28
CASSLGSGRAFLNYEQYF
TGTGCCAGCAGTTTGGGTAGCGGGAGGGCCTTTTTGAACTACGAGCAGTACTTC
>TRBD1|.|TRBJ2-7|TRBV4-1
CASSHELQGVGYEQYF
TGCGCCAGCAGCCATGAGTTGCAGGGGGTCGGCTACGAGCAGTACTTC
>TRBD1|.|TRBJ2-7|TRBV19
CASRGTGTYEQYF
TGTGCCAGTAGGGGGACAGGGACGTACGAGCAGTACTTC
>TRBD1|.|TRBJ1-2|TRBV11-2
CASSSMDGQGFGYTF
TGTGCCAGCAGCTCGATGGACGGACAGGGTTTTGGCTACACCTTC
>.|.|TRBJ1-1|TRBV4-3
CASSQDGEMNTEAFF
TGCGCCAGCAGCCAAGATGGGGAGATGAACACTGAAGCTTTCTTT
>TRBD1|.|TRBJ1-2|TRBV5-1
CASSFHRGRDYGYTF
TGCGCCAGCAGCTTCCACAGGGGGCGCGACTATGGCTACACCTTC
>TRBD1|.|TRBJ1-2|TRBV5-8
CASSLGAGQANYGYTF
TGTGCCAGCAGCTTGGGTGCCGGACAGGCAAACTATGGCTACACCTTC
>TRBD1|.|TRBJ2-2|TRBV14
CASSHRPGQGVGELFF
TGTGCCAGCAGCCATAGACCGGGACAGGGTGTCGGGGAGCTGTTTTTT
>TRBD2|once|TRBJ2-5|TRBV7-2
CASSYSGGVQETQYF
TGTGCCAGCAGCTATAGCGGGGGGGTACAAGAGACCCAGTACTTC
>.|.|TRBJ2-5|TRBV10-1
CASSGGRGTGETQYF
TGCGCCAGCAGTGGTGGTCGGGGGACGGGCGAGACCCAGTACTTC
>TRBD1|.|TRBJ2-7|TRBV6-5
CASSWDRGRAQYF
TGTGCCAGCAGCTGGGACAGGGGGCGTGCGCAGTACTTC
>.|.|TRBJ2-3|TRBV7-9
CASSPPFGNRDFDTDTQYF
TGTGCCAGCAGTCCCCCGTTTGGTAACCGGGACTTTGACACAGATACGCAGTATTTT
>.|.|TRBJ2-5|TRBV27
CASSLGIRGAPGTQYF
TGTGCCAGCAGTTTAGGGATCAGGGGTGCCCCGGGGACCCAGTACTTC
>.|.|TRBJ1-2|TRBV5-1
CASSKLGGYGYTF
TGCGCCAGCAGTAAGCTCGGTGGCTATGGCTACACCTTC
>.|.|TRBJ2-1|TRBV20-1
CSASSRRQGWPYNEQFF
TGCAGTGCTAGTTCGCGGCGGCAGGGTTGGCCCTACAATGAGCAGTTCTTC
>TRBD2|.|TRBJ2-7|TRBV7-2
CASSPGLAATYEQYF
TGTGCCAGCAGCCCCGGACTAGCGGCCACCTACGAGCAGTACTTC
>.|.|TRBJ2-1|TRBV6-5
CASRDTSPGNNEQFF
TGTGCCAGCAGGGACACTAGCCCTGGTAACAATGAGCAGTTCTTC
>.|once|TRBJ1-1|TRBV10-3
CAIRGTNTEAFF
TGTGCCATCAGGGGGACCAACACTGAAGCTTTCTTT
>.|few|TRBJ1-3|TRBV6-5
CASKEPSGNTIYF
TGTGCCAGCAAAGAGCCCTCTGGAAACACCATATATTTT
>.|.|TRBJ2-7|TRBV29-1
CSAVHGPSSYEQYF
TGCAGCGCCGTACACGGCCCGAGCTCCTACGAGCAGTACTTC
>.|.|TRBJ2-7|TRBV6-6
CASSYGPRTPSYEQYF
TGTGCCAGCAGTTACGGGCCAAGGACACCCTCCTACGAGCAGTACTTC
>TRBD1|.|TRBJ1-1|TRBV12-5
CASGSTGAPSAEAFF
TGTGCTAGTGGTTCCACAGGGGCCCCGAGTGCTGAAGCTTTCTTT
>TRBD2|.|TRBJ2-3|TRBV28
CASSLTSGSRNTQYF
TGTGCCAGCAGTTTAACTAGCGGGTCTCGAAATACGCAGTATTTT
>.|.|TRBJ1-5|TRBV7-8
CASSSNKRQGPQPQHF
TGTGCCAGCAGCTCCAATAAACGGCAGGGTCCTCAGCCCCAGCATTTT
>TRBD1|.|TRBJ1-2|TRBV28
CASSLRAGGDYGYTF
TGTGCCAGCAGTTTAAGAGCAGGGGGCGACTATGGCTACACCTTC
>.|.|TRBJ2-1|TRBV5-4
CASSGPYNEQFF
TGTGCCAGCAGCGGGCCGTACAATGAGCAGTTCTTC
>TRBD2|.|TRBJ2-1|TRBV10-1
CASIETSGVNEQFF
TGCGCCAGCATAGAGACTAGCGGGGTCAATGAGCAGTTCTTC
>TRBD2|.|TRBJ2-2|TRBV9
CASSSGTSGSGTGELFF
TGTGCCAGCAGCTCGGGGACTAGCGGGAGTGGCACCGGGGAGCTGTTTTTT
>TRBD2|.|TRBJ2-2|TRBV5-4
CASSHRLAGTGELFF
TGTGCCAGCAGCCACCGACTAGCGGGCACCGGGGAGCTGTTTTTT
>.|few|TRBJ2-2|TRBV11-3
CASSPRATGELFF
TGTGCCAGCAGTCCTAGGGCGACCGGGGAGCTGTTTTTT
>TRBD1|.|TRBJ1-5|TRBV3-1/TRBV3-2
CASSQEGTGLPGNQPQHF
TGTGCCAGCAGCCAAGAGGGGACAGGCCTTCCCGGAAATCAGCCCCAGCATTTT
>.|.|TRBJ2-2|TRBV19
CASSTKSDTGELFF
TGTGCCAGTAGTACCAAAAGCGACACCGGGGAGCTGTTTTTT
>.|.|TRBJ2-7|TRBV28
CASTGAGDLHEQYF
TGTGCCAGCACTGGGGCAGGGGATCTCCACGAGCAGTACTTC
>.|.|TRBJ2-2|TRBV4-3
CASSPWGGTGELFF
TGCGCCAGCAGCCCCTGGGGCGGCACCGGGGAGCTGTTTTTT
>.|.|TRBJ1-5|TRBV3-1/TRBV3-2
CASSQDRGGPGSNQPQHF
TGTGCCAGCAGCCAAGATCGGGGGGGGCCGGGGAGCAATCAGCCCCAGCATTTT
>.|once|TRBJ2-1|TRBV3-1/TRBV3-2
CASSQRGGSEQFF
TGTGCCAGCAGCCAAAGGGGGGGATCTGAGCAGTTCTTC
>.|once|TRBJ1-2|TRBV12-3/TRBV12-4
CASSFKGYYGYTF
TGTGCCAGCAGTTTTAAGGGTTACTATGGCTACACCTTC
>.|.|TRBJ2-5|TRBV5-6
CASSPLGGGQETQYF
TGTGCCAGCAGCCCCCTCGGAGGGGGCCAAGAGACCCAGTACTTC
>.|.|TRBJ1-2|TRBV9
CASSVVDGGSYGYTF
TGTGCCAGCAGCGTAGTTGACGGGGGCAGCTATGGCTACACCTTC
>TRBD2|.|TRBJ2-7|TRBV6-5
CASSPSGRAYEQYF
TGTGCCAGCAGTCCCAGCGGGAGGGCCTACGAGCAGTACTTC
>.|once|TRBJ2-7|TRBV24-1
CATSPDKNYEQYF
TGTGCCACCAGCCCCGACAAGAATTACGAGCAGTACTTC
>.|many|TRBJ2-2|TRBV11-2
CASSPIRGNTGELFF
TGTGCCAGCAGCCCGATCCGGGGGAACACCGGGGAGCTGTTTTTT
>.|few|TRBJ2-2|TRBV7-2
CASTTDTGELFF
TGTGCCAGTACTACCGACACCGGGGAGCTGTTTTTT
>TRBD2|.|TRBJ2-3|TRBV5-1
CASSSSGRQTDTQYF
TGCGCCAGCAGTTCTAGCGGGAGACAAACAGATACGCAGTATTTT
>.|.|TRBJ1-4|TRBV19
CASSPRDIKGEKLFF
TGTGCCAGTAGCCCCAGGGACATCAAGGGTGAAAAACTGTTTTTT
>.|.|TRBJ2-1|TRBV20-1
CSAREGVEQFF
TGCAGTGCTAGAGAAGGGGTTGAGCAGTTCTTC
>.|.|TRBJ2-1|TRBV7-8
CASSFWRDNEQFF
TGTGCCAGCAGCTTCTGGCGGGACAATGAGCAGTTCTTC
>.|.|TRBJ1-2|TRBV6-5
CASSYRTNYGYTF
TGTGCCAGCAGTTACCGGACAAACTATGGCTACACCTTC
>.|.|TRBJ2-1|TRBV6-5
CASSSLSPNEQFF
TGTGCCAGCAGCTCACTTTCCCCCAATGAGCAGTTCTTC
>.|.|TRBJ2-7|TRBV6-5
CASSYFGGEQYF
TGTGCCAGCAGTTACTTCGGCGGTGAGCAGTACTTC
>TRBD1|few|TRBJ2-1|TRBV9
CASSAGGGTGFYEQFF
TGTGCCAGCAGCGCCGGGGGAGGGACAGGGTTCTATGAGCAGTTCTTC
>TRBD1|few|TRBJ2-7|TRBV7-9
CASSLDPGQGTSEQYF
TGTGCCAGCAGCTTGGATCCGGGACAGGGTACGTCCGAGCAGTACTTC
>.|.|TRBJ2-5|TRBV4-3
CASSQDLEHQETQYF
TGCGCCAGCAGCCAAGATCTCGAGCACCAAGAGACCCAGTACTTC
>TRBD1|few|TRBJ2-1|TRBV13
CASSFRDRGRNEQFF
TGTGCCAGCAGCTTCCGGGACAGGGGGCGCAATGAGCAGTTCTTC
>.|.|TRBJ2-4|TRBV15
CATSREYQGAKNIQYF
TGTGCCACCAGCAGAGAGTACCAGGGTGCCAAAAACATTCAGTACTTC
>TRBD2|.|TRBJ2-1|TRBV30
CAWSERGLRNEQFF
TGTGCCTGGAGTGAACGGGGACTAAGGAATGAGCAGTTCTTC